The clone carrying this T cell receptor (beta chain) showed up just a few times. TCRdb fed the RT-PCR reads into MiXCR, producing one record per CDR3 protein. This sample has hundreds of thousands of distinct CDR3 sequences, with over 12% found just once. The CDR3 runs to 14 residues. Trimming removed 3 bases from V and 6 bases from J; junction bases left unmatched: 4. Germline CDR1 and CDR2: LGHNA and YSLEER. The specimen was memory CD4+ T cells from blood. The V and J genes are TRBV4-3 and TRBJ2-1; 8 bases are shared with TRBD2. This receptor was taken from a female donor in good health, serving as a healthy control. The chain's CDR3 is CASSQLAGFNEQFF. CDR3 bases: TGCGCCAGCAGCCAGCTAGCGGGTTTCAATGAGCAGTTCTTC.